Sequencing of this T cell receptor beta chain was carried out in a study of T cells after posttransplantation cyclophosphamide. Study observations and caveats: After PTCy, TRB diversity resembled that of CNI/methotrexate controls. Later post-transplant blood repertoires were often dominated by donor CD8+ memory clones. Blood and skin or GI T cell repertoires showed limited TRB overlap.

Assay used: immunoSEQ multiplex PCR; TCRdb lists only in-frame clones, some missing. The sample records about 16,000 clones, 87% being singletons. This clone has just one count. What it recognizes is unknown. Methotrexate plus calcineurin inhibitor accompanied controls' myeloablative marrow transplants; sampling was 1 year later. The CDR3 is made up of 18 amino acids. The germline V gene has CDR1 SGHVS and CDR2 FQNEAQ. With 3 bases removed from V and 0 bases from J, the gap between germline ends came to 20 bases. V is TRBV7-8 and J is TRBJ2-5; a weak D match, TRBD2 (5 bases). The origin of this receptor is a male patient aged 50 to 60 who received an allogeneic stem cell transplant from an unrelated donor, was CMV-positive, and had chronic GVHD only. The graft donor may have contributed some T cells. The sequences come from PBMCs, collected after an allogeneic stem cell transplant with a calcineurin inhibitor and methotrexate. The CDR3 nucleotides are TGTGCCAGCAGCTTGGGCCAGAATACACTAGTGTACCAAGAGACCCAGTACTTC. As protein: CASSLGQNTLVYQETQYF.